This T cell receptor beta chain is drawn from a study of CD8 T cells in Susac syndrome. RNA, at about 0.45 to 1 ug, was reverse transcribed with random hexamers. TCRdb recomputed calls from the immunoSEQ multiplex PCR reads with MiXCR, one row per CDR3 protein. Here the sample spans roughly 100,000 distinct CDR3 sequences, roughly 96% being singletons. The germline V and J ends were trimmed by 0 bases and 0 bases, with 10 bases remaining between them. There are 15 residues in the CDR3. Germline V CDR1 and CDR2: DFQATT, SNEGSKA (reference sequence). This rearrangement joins TRBV20-1 to TRBJ2-3; D not resolved. The specimen sequenced was CD8+ T cells from PBMCs. The TCR comes from a human donor with Susac syndrome. As DNA, the CDR3 is TGCAGTGCTAGAGATCAAGGATCTAGCACAGATACGCAGTATTTT. Its translation is CSARDQGSSTDTQYF.